This record looks at one TCR beta chain sequence and its context. The antigen remains unidentified. V lost 0 bases and J 5 bases, leaving 6 bases between the germline ends. The CDR3 has 13 amino acids. The germline V gene encodes CDR1 SGHNT and CDR2 YYREEE (reference sequence). The sample comes from a study of cytomegalovirus exposure and HLA in healthy donors. Study conclusions and caveats: Exclusion applied to some V segments, including TRBV6-2 and TRBV6-3, as they were indistinguishable.

Researchers ran the PCR with 60 Vbeta and 13 Jbeta primers. Profiled with immunoSEQ multiplex PCR; TCRdb holds only in-frame clones, not every one. The repertoire holds tens of thousands of clones, with 73% as singletons. Sample: PBMCs. The chain recombines TRBV5-4 with TRBJ2-1, with a possible D match to TRBD1 (5 bases). This clonotype was sampled from a woman aged 40 to 50 in good health and CMV-seropositive. CDR3 in amino acids: CASSLARDNEQFF. In DNA form, the CDR3 reads TGTGCCAGCAGCTTGGCCAGGGACAATGAGCAGTTCTTC.